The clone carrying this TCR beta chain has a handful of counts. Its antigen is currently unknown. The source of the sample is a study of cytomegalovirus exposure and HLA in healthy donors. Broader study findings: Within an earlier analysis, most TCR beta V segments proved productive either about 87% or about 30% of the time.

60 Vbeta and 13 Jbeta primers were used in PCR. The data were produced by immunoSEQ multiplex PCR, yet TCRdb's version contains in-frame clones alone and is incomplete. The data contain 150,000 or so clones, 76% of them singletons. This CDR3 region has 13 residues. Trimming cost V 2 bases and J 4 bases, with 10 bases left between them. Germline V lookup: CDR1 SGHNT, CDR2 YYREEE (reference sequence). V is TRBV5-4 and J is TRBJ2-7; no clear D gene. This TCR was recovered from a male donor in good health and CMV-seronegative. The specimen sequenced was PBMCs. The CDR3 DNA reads TGTGCCAGCAGCTTAGACATGACGTACGAGCAGTACTTC. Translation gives CASSLDMTYEQYF.